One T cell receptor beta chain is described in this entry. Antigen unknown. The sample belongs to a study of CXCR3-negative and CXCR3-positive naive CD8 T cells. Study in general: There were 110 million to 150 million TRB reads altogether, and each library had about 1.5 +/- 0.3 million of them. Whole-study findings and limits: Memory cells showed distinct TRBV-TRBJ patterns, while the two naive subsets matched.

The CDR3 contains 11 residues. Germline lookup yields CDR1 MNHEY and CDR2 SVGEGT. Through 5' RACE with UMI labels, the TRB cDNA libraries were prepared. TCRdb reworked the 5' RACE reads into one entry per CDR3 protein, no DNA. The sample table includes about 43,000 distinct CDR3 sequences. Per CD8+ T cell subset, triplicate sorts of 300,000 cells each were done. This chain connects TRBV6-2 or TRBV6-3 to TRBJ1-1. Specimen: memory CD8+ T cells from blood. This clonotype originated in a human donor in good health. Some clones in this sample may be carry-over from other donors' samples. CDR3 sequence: CASSYPTEAFF.